This TCR beta chain stems from a study of cytomegalovirus exposure and HLA in healthy donors. Comments on this clone: Its antigen is unidentified.

V dropped 7 bases and J dropped 0 bases, with 15 bases sitting between them. Germline V gives CDR1 LNHDA, CDR2 SQIVND (reference sequence). The CDR3 is 15 amino acids. Some clones are missing from TCRdb's copy, which holds only in-frame ones; the method was immunoSEQ multiplex PCR. The sample holds around 200,000 clones; roughly three quarters are singletons and the top ten take 1.2%. General study results and limits: With high specificity and sensitivity, the classifier reportedly diagnosed cytomegalovirus status.

This TCR came from a woman aged 25-40 years in good health and CMV-seronegative. The sample comprised PBMCs. The chain recombines TRBV19 with TRBJ1-2; unclear D gene. CDR3 sequence reads: CASTDPLRANYGYTF. CDR3 sequence (DNA): TGTGCCAGTACCGACCCCCTTCGGGCTAACTATGGCTACACCTTC. Variable domain in full (rest from reference TRBV19 and TRBJ1-2): DGGITQSPKYLFRKEGQNVTLSCEQNLNHDAMYWYRQDPGQGLRLIYYSQIVNDFQKGDIAEGYSVSREKKESFPLTVTSAQKNPTAFYLCASTDPLRANYGYTFGSGTRLTVV.